This T cell receptor beta chain was documented in a study of early T cells in non-severe SARS-CoV-2 infection. Whole-study context: Chains from this unsorted whole-blood bulk RNA could not be paired. Whole-study findings and limits: In VDJdb matching, anti-spike CD8 responses were favored while private and CD4 specificities went missing.

This clonotype showed up many times. Its antigen remains unidentified. Germline V gene sequence: CDR1 SGHRS, CDR2 YFSETQ. The CDR3 covers 16 residues. Losses at the gene ends were 4 bases for V and 1 base for J; bases not matched to a gene: 6. Individual cDNA molecules were tagged with unique molecular identifiers. TCRdb used MiXCR to reprocess the 5' RACE reads, holding one entry per CDR3 protein. The sample shows around 30,000 distinct CDR3 sequences, about 5.5% of them seen only once. The TCR sequence derives from an adult who was a healthcare worker with PCR-confirmed SARS-CoV-2 infection or an uninfected control (not recorded which). Sequencing input: whole blood. The J gene is TRBJ2-7, the V gene TRBV5-1; 12 bases match TRBD2. DNA for the CDR3: TGCGCCAGCAGCCCCGGGGGACTAGCGGGTTCCTACGAGCAGTACTTC. This translates into CASSPGGLAGSYEQYF.